One T cell receptor beta chain is described in this entry. Its specificity is unknown. The CDR3 loop spans 14 amino acids. Germline assignment: CDR1 SGHAT and CDR2 FQNNGV. Trimming took 3 bases from V and 7 from J; bases not matched to a gene: 6. The sample is drawn from a study of cytomegalovirus exposure and HLA in healthy donors. Study at large: The 95 to 150 validation repertoires were produced on the same platform as the approximately 620 repertoires of the first cohort. This was reported in a later analysis.

Findings of the study overall: That first-cohort TCR clusters tended to co-occur in the 100 to 150 validation repertoires was found in a later analysis. Generally TCR sequences proved uncommon, though certain public TCRs appeared in numerous donors.

TCRdb keeps only in-frame clones here, not all; method: immunoSEQ multiplex PCR. The sample records approximately 99,000 clones, approximately 86% being singletons. This sequence was found in a woman aged 18 to 35 in good health and CMV-seronegative. V usage is TRBV11-2 and J usage is TRBJ2-1, with 7 bases lining up with TRBD1. The sample consisted of PBMCs. CDR3 loop: CASSFRQGMNEQFF. CDR3 DNA sequence: TGTGCCAGCAGCTTTCGACAGGGTATGAATGAGCAGTTCTTC.